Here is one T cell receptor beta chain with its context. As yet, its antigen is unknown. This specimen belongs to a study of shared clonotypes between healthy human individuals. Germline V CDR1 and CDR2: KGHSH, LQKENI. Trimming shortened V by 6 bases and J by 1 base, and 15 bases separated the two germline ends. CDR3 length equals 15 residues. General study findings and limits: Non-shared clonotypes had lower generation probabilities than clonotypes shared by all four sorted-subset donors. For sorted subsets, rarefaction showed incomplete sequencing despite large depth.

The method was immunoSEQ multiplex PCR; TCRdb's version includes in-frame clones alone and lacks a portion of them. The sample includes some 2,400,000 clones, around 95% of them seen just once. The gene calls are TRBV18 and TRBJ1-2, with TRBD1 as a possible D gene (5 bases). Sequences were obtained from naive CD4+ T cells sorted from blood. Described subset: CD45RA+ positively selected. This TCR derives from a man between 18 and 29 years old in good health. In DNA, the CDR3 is TGTGCCAGCTCTCACGACAGAAATAATAACTATGGCTACACCTTC. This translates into CASSHDRNNNYGYTF.